These T cell receptor beta chains were read from a single sample in a study of blood T cells in healthy people across ages. Each CDR3 protein gets one entry after TCRdb re-called the 5' RACE reads with MiXCR. This table holds roughly 680,000 distinct CDR3 sequences, under 25% found once. The sample comprised blood. The receptors were gathered from a man between 65 and 85 years old in good health. CDR3s include the opening cysteine and the closing phenylalanine or tryptophan. Fields, in order: J gene, clone size, V gene, D gene, CDR3 protein, CDR3 DNA. D genes are given only for firm matches. For some rows the clone size is stated as once, few or many, or as a class when expanded; others skip it.

TRBJ1-4	NA	TRBV18	NA	CASSPRDSPPNEKLFF	TGTGCCAGCTCACCCAGAGACAGTCCTCCTAATGAAAAACTGTTTTTT
TRBJ2-5	NA	TRBV19	NA	CASSKNRDNQETQYF	TGTGCCAGTAGTAAAAACCGGGACAACCAAGAGACCCAGTACTTC
TRBJ1-1	once	TRBV7-2	NA	CASSLFLGGTEAFF	TGTGCCAGCAGCTTATTCCTAGGGGGCACTGAAGCTTTCTTT
TRBJ2-5	few	TRBV5-1	TRBD2	CASSAGLSQETQYF	TGCGCCAGCAGCGCGGGACTATCCCAAGAGACCCAGTACTTC
TRBJ1-1	NA	TRBV7-2	NA	CASSKRVTNTEAFF	TGTGCCAGCAGCAAACGGGTGACGAACACTGAAGCTTTCTTT
TRBJ2-5	NA	TRBV7-2	NA	CASSGGLSKGTQYF	TGTGCCAGCAGCGGGGGACTGTCAAAAGGGACCCAGTACTTC
TRBJ1-2	few	TRBV3-1	TRBD1	CASSHYRTGPVGYTF	TGTGCCAGCAGCCATTACCGGACAGGGCCCGTAGGCTACACCTTC
TRBJ2-3	NA	TRBV19	NA	CASSMVQAPDTQYF	TGTGCCAGTAGTATGGTGCAGGCACCCGATACGCAGTATTTT
TRBJ2-3	NA	TRBV6-5	TRBD2	CAGRLASSTDTQYF	TGTGCCGGCAGACTAGCCTCTAGCACAGATACGCAGTATTTT
TRBJ2-7	NA	TRBV6-2/TRBV6-3	TRBD1	CASRATGTYEQYF	TGTGCCAGCAGAGCGACAGGGACCTACGAGCAGTACTTC
TRBJ1-1	NA	TRBV29-1	NA	CSFLVPGDTSPTCTEAFF	TGCAGCTTTTTAGTACCAGGGGATACTTCGCCTACGTGCACTGAAGCTTTCTTT
TRBJ2-1	NA	TRBV2	NA	CASSEHDEQFF	TGTGCCAGCAGTGAACATGATGAGCAGTTCTTC
TRBJ2-4	NA	TRBV21-1	NA	CASSKCPWELAGEGEAKNIQYF	TGTGCCAGCAGCAAATGCCCTTGGGAGCTAGCGGGAGAAGGGGAAGCCAAAAACATTCAGTACTTC
TRBJ1-5	few	TRBV6-6	NA	CASSDHPEGDQPQHF	TGTGCCAGCAGCGACCACCCGGAGGGTGATCAGCCCCAGCATTTT
TRBJ2-7	NA	TRBV6-2/TRBV6-3	NA	CASSYPYASGLCF	TGTGCCAGCAGTTACCCCTACGCCTCCGGGTTGTGCTTC
TRBJ2-3	few	TRBV7-3	TRBD2	CASSPGLAVSDMQYF	TGTGCCAGCAGCCCGGGACTAGCTGTCTCAGATATGCAGTATTTT
TRBJ2-5	NA	TRBV5-1	TRBD2	CASSLVPVSGGETQYF	TGCGCCAGCAGCTTGGTCCCAGTCTCGGGAGGAGAGACCCAGTACTTC
TRBJ2-3	NA	TRBV20-1	TRBD2	CSARAQGTSGSGTQYF	TGCAGTGCTAGAGCTCAAGGGACTAGCGGGAGCGGTACGCAGTATTTT
TRBJ2-7	once	TRBV6-5	NA	CASSYSPVSGREQYF	TGTGCCAGCAGTTACTCCCCGGTATCGGGCCGCGAGCAGTACTTC
TRBJ2-7	NA	TRBV12-3/TRBV12-4	NA	CASSFLDRAYEQYF	TGTGCCAGCAGTTTTCTGGACAGAGCCTACGAGCAGTACTTC
TRBJ1-5	few	TRBV27	NA	CASRAGIISNQPQHF	TGTGCCAGCCGGGCAGGTATTATAAGCAATCAGCCCCAGCATTTT
TRBJ2-7	NA	TRBV7-2	TRBD2	CASRRTSGSSYEQYF	TGTGCCAGCAGACGAACTAGCGGCAGCTCCTACGAGCAGTACTTC
TRBJ1-3	NA	TRBV27	NA	CASSLTYTGNTIYF	TGTGCCAGCAGTCTCACATACACTGGAAACACCATATATTTT
TRBJ1-6	few	TRBV6-5	NA	CASSSRQQNSPLHF	TGTGCCAGCAGTTCCCGACAGCAAAATTCACCCCTCCACTTT
TRBJ1-2	NA	TRBV9	NA	CASTKGGGDYGYTF	TGTGCCAGCACCAAAGGGGGGGGAGACTATGGCTACACCTTC
TRBJ2-7	NA	TRBV11-2	TRBD2	CVSSPTSGGAEQYF	TGTGTCAGCAGCCCCACTAGCGGGGGTGCCGAGCAGTACTTC
TRBJ2-7	NA	TRBV2	NA	CASSVQRKGGEQYF	TGTGCCAGCAGTGTCCAACGCAAAGGTGGCGAGCAGTACTTC
TRBJ1-4	NA	TRBV25-1	NA	CASSEGTLGEKLFF	TGTGCCAGCAGTGAAGGGACCTTGGGCGAAAAACTGTTTTTT
TRBJ1-2	NA	TRBV6-2/TRBV6-3	NA	CASSSPVATRANNYGYTF	TGTGCCAGCAGTTCGCCCGTGGCCACACGGGCTAACAACTATGGCTACACCTTC
TRBJ2-1	NA	TRBV18	NA	CASSPSRGFEQFF	TGTGCCAGCTCACCAAGCAGGGGTTTTGAGCAGTTCTTC
TRBJ2-3	NA	TRBV7-9	TRBD1	CASSLGRQGVTDTQYF	TGTGCCAGCAGCTTAGGTCGGCAGGGGGTTACAGATACGCAGTATTTT
TRBJ2-7	NA	TRBV5-1	TRBD2	CASSSTGTSSYEQYF	TGCGCCAGCAGCTCTACCGGGACTAGCTCCTACGAGCAGTACTTC
TRBJ2-7	once	TRBV19	TRBD1	CASSPGQGAVQYF	TGTGCCAGTAGCCCCGGACAGGGGGCAGTGCAGTACTTC
TRBJ2-3	few	TRBV7-2	NA	CASSLNIIGSDTQYF	TGTGCCAGCAGCTTAAACATCATCGGGTCAGATACGCAGTATTTT
TRBJ2-3	many	TRBV10-3	NA	CAISEPRQSSTDTQYF	TGTGCCATCAGTGAGCCCCGCCAATCTAGCACAGATACGCAGTATTTT
TRBJ1-2	many	TRBV5-1	TRBD1	CASSLGQNYGYTF	TGTGCCAGCAGTTTGGGACAGAACTATGGCTACACCTTC
TRBJ2-1	NA	TRBV7-9	NA	CASNLRDDNNERFF	TGTGCCAGCAACCTAAGGGACGACAACAATGAGCGGTTCTTC
TRBJ1-2	NA	TRBV14	TRBD1	CASSLGQGVPNYGYTF	TGTGCCAGCAGCCTCGGACAGGGAGTCCCTAACTATGGCTACACCTTC
TRBJ2-7	NA	TRBV27	TRBD1	CASSSQGANVYEQYF	TGTGCCAGCAGTTCACAGGGGGCGAATGTCTACGAGCAGTACTTC
TRBJ2-7	NA	TRBV20-1	NA	CSARRGLYEQYF	TGCAGTGCTAGAAGGGGCCTATACGAGCAGTACTTC
TRBJ2-3	few	TRBV6-6	NA	CASGLRTDTQYF	TGTGCCAGCGGTTTACGCACAGATACGCAGTATTTT
TRBJ2-1	NA	TRBV3-1	NA	CASSQVGSSNEQFF	TGTGCCAGCAGCCAAGTCGGGAGTAGCAATGAGCAGTTCTTC
TRBJ2-2	few	TRBV7-3	TRBD2	CASSLRTSGMNTGELFF	TGTGCCAGCAGCCTAAGGACTAGCGGGATGAACACCGGGGAGCTGTTTTTT
TRBJ1-4	NA	TRBV30	TRBD1	CAWKDRETNEKLFF	TGTGCCTGGAAGGACAGGGAAACTAATGAGAAACTGTTTTTT
TRBJ2-7	NA	TRBV20-1	NA	CSAGIGEYYEQYF	TGCAGTGCTGGAATAGGGGAGTACTACGAGCAGTACTTC
TRBJ2-7	NA	TRBV2	NA	CASRQLYEQYF	TGTGCCAGCAGACAACTCTACGAGCAGTACTTC
TRBJ2-3	NA	TRBV11-1	NA	CASSWGQATDTQYF	TGTGCCAGCAGCTGGGGACAAGCCACAGATACGCAGTATTTT
TRBJ2-5	NA	TRBV5-1	NA	CASSLEEPQETQYF	TGCGCCAGCAGCTTGGAGGAACCCCAAGAGACCCAGTACTTC
TRBJ1-4	NA	TRBV25-1	NA	CAGSDWGFKLFF	TGTGCCGGCAGTGATTGGGGGTTTAAACTGTTTTTT
TRBJ2-1	few	TRBV10-3	NA	CAISDRGGGRASYNEQFF	TGTGCCATCAGTGATAGAGGGGGAGGGCGGGCCTCCTACAATGAGCAGTTCTTC
TRBJ2-5	many	TRBV10-2	NA	CASSVGAWETQYF	TGCGCCAGCTCCGTGGGGGCTTGGGAGACCCAGTACTTC
TRBJ1-2	NA	TRBV27	NA	CASSLSPDGIYGYTF	TGTGCCAGCAGTTTATCGCCCGACGGAATCTATGGCTACACCTTC
TRBJ2-1	few	TRBV30	TRBD2	CAGRKRDSYNEQFF	TGTGCCGGACGGAAGCGGGACTCCTACAATGAGCAGTTCTTC
TRBJ1-3	NA	TRBV5-1	TRBD1	CASSSGQPGSGNTIYF	TGCGCCAGCAGCTCGGGACAGCCAGGCTCTGGAAACACCATATATTTT
TRBJ1-4	NA	TRBV7-6	TRBD1	CASSLLGGFNEKLFF	TGTGCCAGCAGCTTATTAGGGGGCTTTAATGAAAAACTGTTTTTT
TRBJ1-5	NA	TRBV9	NA	CASSVDAGGNQPQHF	TGTGCCAGCAGCGTAGACGCGGGGGGCAATCAGCCCCAGCATTTT
TRBJ2-7	NA	TRBV7-2	TRBD2	CASSHLAGVGAYEQYF	TGTGCCAGCAGCCATCTAGCGGGAGTGGGAGCCTACGAGCAGTACTTC
TRBJ1-1	few	TRBV29-1	TRBD1	CSVYGTGGMNTEAFF	TGCAGCGTTTACGGGACAGGGGGGATGAACACTGAAGCTTTCTTT
TRBJ2-1	NA	TRBV7-2	NA	CASSGTGFGEQFF	TGTGCCAGCAGCGGGACTGGGTTTGGTGAGCAGTTCTTC